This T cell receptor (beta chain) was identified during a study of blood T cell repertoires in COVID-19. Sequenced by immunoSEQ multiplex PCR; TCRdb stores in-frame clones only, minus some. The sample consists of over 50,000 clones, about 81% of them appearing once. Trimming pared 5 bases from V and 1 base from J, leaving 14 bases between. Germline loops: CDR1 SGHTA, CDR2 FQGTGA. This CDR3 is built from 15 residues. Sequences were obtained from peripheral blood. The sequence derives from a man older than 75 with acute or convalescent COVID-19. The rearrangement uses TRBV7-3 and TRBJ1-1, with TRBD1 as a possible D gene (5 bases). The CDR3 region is CASSTDSASNTEAFF. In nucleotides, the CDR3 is TGTGCCAGCAGCACCGACAGTGCCTCGAACACTGAAGCTTTCTTT.